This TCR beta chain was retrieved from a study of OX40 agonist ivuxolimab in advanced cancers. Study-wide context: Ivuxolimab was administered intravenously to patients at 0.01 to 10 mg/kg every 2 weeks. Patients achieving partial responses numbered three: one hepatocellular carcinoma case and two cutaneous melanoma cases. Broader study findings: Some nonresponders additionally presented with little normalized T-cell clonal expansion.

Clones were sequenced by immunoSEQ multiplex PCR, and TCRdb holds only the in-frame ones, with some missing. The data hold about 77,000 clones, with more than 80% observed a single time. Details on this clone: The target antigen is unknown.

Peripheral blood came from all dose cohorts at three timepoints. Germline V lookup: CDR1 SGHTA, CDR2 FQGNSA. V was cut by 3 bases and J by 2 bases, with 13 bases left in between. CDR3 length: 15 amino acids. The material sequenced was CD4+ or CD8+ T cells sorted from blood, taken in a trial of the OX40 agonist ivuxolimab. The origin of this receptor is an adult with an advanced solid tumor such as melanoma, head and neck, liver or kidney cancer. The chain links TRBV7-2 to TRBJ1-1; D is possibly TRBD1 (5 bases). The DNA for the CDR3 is TGTGCCAGCAGCTTTCGGGCGGGACCAAACACTGAAGCTTTCTTT. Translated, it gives CASSFRAGPNTEAFF.